This T cell receptor (beta chain) derives from a study of CXCR3-negative and CXCR3-positive naive CD8 T cells. General study findings and limits: Naive CXCR3-negative and CXCR3-positive cells had similar TRBV-TRBJ usage; memory differed.

The method, 5' RACE with UMI labels, was used to prepare the TRB cDNA libraries. TCRdb derives one entry per CDR3 protein from the 5' RACE reads, leaving out DNA. The sample table includes 55,000 to 70,000 distinct CDR3 sequences. Sorting was done in triplicate for each CD8+ T cell subset (around 300,000 cells each). The CDR3 covers 15 residues. Germline V lookup: CDR1 LGHNA, CDR2 YSLEER. On this clonotype itself: Its antigen remains unidentified.

Sequencing was done on a sample of memory CD8+ T cells from blood. The chain recombines TRBV4-3 with TRBJ2-7; TCRdb's D call of TRBD1 is untestable without DNA. The TCR originated in a human donor in good health. Some clones in this sample may be carry-over from other donors' samples. CDR3 sequence reads: CASSQGRENAYEQYF.